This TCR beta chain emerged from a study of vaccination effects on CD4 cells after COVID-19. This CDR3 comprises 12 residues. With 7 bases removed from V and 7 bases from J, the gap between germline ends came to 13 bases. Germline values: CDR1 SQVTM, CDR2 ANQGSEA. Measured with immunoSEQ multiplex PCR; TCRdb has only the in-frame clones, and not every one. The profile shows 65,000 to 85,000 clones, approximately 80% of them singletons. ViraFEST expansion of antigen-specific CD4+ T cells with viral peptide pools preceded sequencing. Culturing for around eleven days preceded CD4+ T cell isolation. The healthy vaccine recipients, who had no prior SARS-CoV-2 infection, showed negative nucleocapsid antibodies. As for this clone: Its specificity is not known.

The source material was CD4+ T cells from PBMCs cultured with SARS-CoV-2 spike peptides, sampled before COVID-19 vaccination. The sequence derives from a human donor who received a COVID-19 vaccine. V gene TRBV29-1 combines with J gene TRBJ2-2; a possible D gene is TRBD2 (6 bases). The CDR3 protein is CSASAGSGELFF. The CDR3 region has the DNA TGCAGCGCTAGCGCCGGCAGCGGGGAGCTGTTTTTT.